This is a list of T cell receptor beta chains from one sample in a study of shared T cell receptors in the human thymus. The repertoire was sequenced with immunoSEQ multiplex PCR; TCRdb's copy has only in-frame clones and lacks some. Of over 450,000 clones in the sample, around three quarters were seen once. A further study also used this sample, focusing on human thymus T cells.

Input material: thymocytes. These receptors came from a boy under two years old with a congenital heart defect. The CDR3 runs from the conserved cysteine through the conserved F or W. A D gene is named only where the DNA matches it firmly. Clone size is not always given. Where it is, it says once, few, many or a class for expanded clones.

len	j_gene	d_gene	abundance	v_gene	CDR3aa	CDR3nt
18	TRBJ2-3	-	once	TRBV21-1	CASSKVPGLAGESDTQYF	TGTGCCAGCAGCAAAGTCCCGGGACTAGCGGGAGAGTCAGATACGCAGTATTTT
13	TRBJ2-7	TRBD1	-	TRBV27	CASWRTGGAEQYF	TGTGCCAGCTGGAGGACAGGGGGTGCCGAGCAGTACTTC
18	TRBJ1-4	TRBD1	once	TRBV27	CASSHPSGTGERLGKLFF	TGTGCCAGCAGCCATCCCTCCGGGACAGGGGAACGGCTGGGAAAACTGTTTTTT
14	TRBJ2-4	TRBD2	-	TRBV5-6	CASSLVGGDYIQYF	TGTGCCAGCAGCTTGGTCGGGGGGGACTATATTCAGTACTTC
14	TRBJ2-7	-	-	TRBV6-1	CASSEGLGLYEQYF	TGTGCCAGCAGTGAGGGGCTAGGGCTTTACGAGCAGTACTTC
15	TRBJ2-1	-	-	TRBV14	CASSQGVAIGNEQFF	TGTGCCAGCAGCCAAGGGGTAGCGATCGGTAATGAGCAGTTCTTC
16	TRBJ2-2	TRBD2	-	TRBV30	CAWSVRGGGNTGELFF	TGTGCCTGGAGTGTACGGGGCGGGGGGAACACCGGGGAGCTGTTTTTT
15	TRBJ1-2	-	once	TRBV28	CASSLCTLPTNGYTF	TGTGCCAGCAGTTTATGCACCCTACCTACCAATGGCTACACCTTC
14	TRBJ1-1	-	-	TRBV27	CASSFWGGNTEAFF	TGTGCCAGCAGTTTTTGGGGGGGGAACACTGAAGCTTTCTTT
13	TRBJ2-3	-	-	TRBV12-2	CASRWQSTDTQYF	TGTGCAAGTCGCTGGCAGAGCACAGATACGCAGTATTTT
17	TRBJ2-7	TRBD2	-	TRBV4-3	CASSPNPEGVRGGEQYF	TGCGCCAGCAGCCCAAACCCGGAGGGGGTGCGGGGGGGGGAGCAGTACTTC
18	TRBJ2-2	-	-	TRBV6-1	CASSEVGGQPLDTGELFF	TGTGCCAGCAGTGAAGTAGGAGGGCAGCCCCTCGACACCGGGGAGCTGTTTTTT
12	TRBJ2-1	TRBD2	-	TRBV9	CASTGTSNEQFF	TGTGCCAGCACCGGGACTAGCAATGAGCAGTTCTTC
15	TRBJ2-1	TRBD2	-	TRBV18	CASSPRLAGDDEQFF	TGTGCCAGCTCACCAAGGTTAGCGGGAGACGATGAGCAGTTCTTC
14	TRBJ2-7	-	-	TRBV7-9	CASSLGESSYEQYF	TGTGCCAGCAGCTTAGGGGAGAGCTCCTACGAGCAGTACTTC
18	TRBJ2-2	-	-	TRBV5-8	CASSSPATGYEGTGELFF	TGTGCCAGCAGCTCCCCAGCAACAGGGTATGAAGGCACCGGGGAGCTGTTTTTT
14	TRBJ2-7	-	-	TRBV27	CASSLWGGPYEQYF	TGTGCCAGCAGTTTATGGGGCGGTCCCTACGAGCAGTACTTC
13	TRBJ2-7	TRBD1	-	TRBV28	CASSTGGWYEQYF	TGTGCCAGCAGCACAGGGGGCTGGTACGAGCAGTACTTC
17	TRBJ2-1	TRBD2	-	TRBV6-1	CASSEDGLAAYYNEQFF	TGTGCCAGCAGTGAAGATGGACTAGCGGCATACTACAATGAGCAGTTCTTC
19	TRBJ2-1	TRBD2	-	TRBV29-1	CSSPGLAGGPVREHNEQFF	TGCAGCTCGCCGGGACTAGCGGGAGGGCCGGTTCGGGAGCACAATGAGCAGTTCTTC
17	TRBJ2-3	TRBD2	few	TRBV27	CASSPPLAGGPTDTQYF	TGTGCCAGCAGTCCCCCACTAGCGGGAGGGCCGACAGATACGCAGTATTTT
15	TRBJ2-5	TRBD2	-	TRBV5-1	CASSPGDLAGETQYF	TGCGCCAGCAGCCCAGGGGACCTAGCGGGTGAGACCCAGTACTTC
16	TRBJ2-7	-	-	TRBV11-2	CASSLVGAETSYEQYF	TGTGCCAGCAGCTTAGTGGGCGCCGAGACCTCCTACGAGCAGTACTTC
14	TRBJ2-7	-	once	TRBV30	CAWSVSAGPYEQYF	TGTGCCTGGAGTGTAAGCGCGGGACCCTACGAGCAGTACTTC
16	TRBJ2-7	-	-	TRBV5-6	CASSLALYGGAYEQYF	TGTGCCAGCAGCTTGGCTCTGTATGGGGGCGCGTACGAGCAGTACTTC
17	TRBJ2-3	TRBD2	once	TRBV9	CASSPKPSGGLADTQYF	TGTGCCAGCAGCCCAAAGCCAAGCGGGGGGCTCGCAGATACGCAGTATTTT
17	TRBJ2-6	-	few	TRBV11-2	CASSLRGEISGANVLTF	TGTGCCAGCAGCTTACGGGGTGAAATCTCTGGGGCCAACGTCCTGACTTTC
16	TRBJ2-1	-	-	TRBV27	CASSLIGSDTYNEQFF	TGTGCCAGCAGTTTAATAGGGAGTGACACCTACAATGAGCAGTTCTTC
13	TRBJ2-7	-	-	TRBV13	CASRLRDHYEQYF	TGTGCCAGCAGACTCCGGGATCACTACGAGCAGTACTTC
20	TRBJ2-1	TRBD2	-	TRBV5-1	CASSSFRGLAGGSSYNEQFF	TGCGCCAGCAGCTCATTTCGAGGCCTAGCGGGAGGCAGCTCCTACAATGAGCAGTTCTTC
15	TRBJ1-2	TRBD1	few	TRBV19	CASSIQTGTGWGYTF	TGTGCCAGTAGTATCCAGACCGGGACAGGGTGGGGCTACACCTTC
16	TRBJ2-2	TRBD1	-	TRBV4-3	CASSHRQGEQTGELFF	TGCGCCAGCAGCCATCGTCAGGGGGAGCAAACCGGGGAGCTGTTTTTT
20	TRBJ2-6	-	-	TRBV27	CASSPQATGQRDSGANVLTF	TGTGCCAGCAGTCCACAGGCCACTGGACAGAGGGACTCTGGGGCCAACGTCCTGACTTTC
13	TRBJ2-1	TRBD2	-	TRBV10-3	CALGTSGDNEQFF	TGTGCCCTCGGGACTAGCGGCGACAATGAGCAGTTCTTC
14	TRBJ2-5	-	-	TRBV2	CASSQGQGQETQYF	TGTGCCAGCAGCCAGGGGCAGGGGCAAGAGACCCAGTACTTC
18	TRBJ2-3	TRBD2	-	TRBV6-1	CASSGLAGKSESTDTQYF	TGTGCCAGCAGTGGACTAGCGGGAAAGTCTGAGAGCACAGATACGCAGTATTTT
16	TRBJ2-1	TRBD2	-	TRBV18	CASSRRLAGGKYEQFF	TGTGCCAGCTCACGCCGACTAGCGGGAGGGAAGTATGAGCAGTTCTTC
16	TRBJ2-1	-	once	TRBV13	CASSKNRVARSNEQFF	TGTGCCAGCAGCAAAAACCGGGTCGCACGGAGCAATGAGCAGTTCTTC
11	TRBJ1-1	-	few	TRBV29-1	CSVGQNTEAFF	TGCAGCGTTGGACAGAACACTGAAGCTTTCTTT
15	TRBJ2-1	TRBD2	-	TRBV7-2	CASSPLAGGWNEQFF	TGTGCCAGCAGCCCACTAGCGGGAGGATGGAATGAGCAGTTCTTC
13	TRBJ2-3	-	-	TRBV7-6	CASSPDREGTQYF	TGTGCCAGCAGCCCGGACCGGGAAGGTACGCAGTATTTT
14	TRBJ2-3	TRBD2	-	TRBV10-3	CAISEREGRDTQYF	TGTGCCATCAGTGAGCGGGAGGGTCGCGATACGCAGTATTTT
14	TRBJ2-5	-	-	TRBV6-5	CASSYSAPEETQYF	TGTGCCAGCAGTTACTCGGCCCCAGAAGAGACCCAGTACTTC
10	TRBJ1-1	-	once	TRBV20-1	CSAPLTEAFF	TGCAGTGCCCCGCTAACTGAAGCTTTCTTT
17	TRBJ2-1	TRBD2	few	TRBV4-3	CASSQGGLADAYNEQFF	TGCGCCAGCAGCCAAGGAGGGCTAGCGGACGCCTACAATGAGCAGTTCTTC
17	TRBJ2-1	-	-	TRBV29-1	CSVGQGSGKRSYNEQFF	TGCAGCGTTGGCCAGGGGTCCGGGAAAAGATCCTACAATGAGCAGTTCTTC
15	TRBJ2-1	-	-	TRBV2	CASSFRHVRYNEQFF	TGTGCCAGCAGCTTTCGACATGTCCGCTACAATGAGCAGTTCTTC
16	TRBJ2-7	-	-	TRBV4-1	CASSQAVRTPSYEQYF	TGCGCCAGCAGCCAAGCAGTCAGGACTCCCTCCTACGAGCAGTACTTC
14	TRBJ2-5	-	-	TRBV6-5	CASGGGRPKETQYF	TGTGCCAGCGGGGGCGGACGGCCGAAAGAGACCCAGTACTTC
15	TRBJ1-1	-	-	TRBV4-3	CASSQAAGVNTEAFF	TGCGCCAGCAGCCAAGCCGCAGGGGTGAACACTGAAGCTTTCTTT
12	TRBJ2-7	-	-	TRBV11-2	CASSLEGGEQYF	TGTGCCAGCAGCTTAGAGGGGGGCGAGCAGTACTTC
18	TRBJ2-1	TRBD2	-	TRBV11-2	CASSAALGLAGPYNEQFF	TGTGCCAGCAGCGCGGCCCTCGGATTAGCGGGACCCTACAATGAGCAGTTCTTC